This record concerns one TCR beta chain sequence. Its antigen is unknown. Between the trimmed V and J ends, which lost 1 base and 4 bases, there was a span of 10 bases. The CDR3 spans 14 residues. The germline gives CDR1 SEHNR, CDR2 FQNEAQ (reference sequence). This sample was taken from a study of shared clonotypes between healthy human individuals. Findings and caveats of the study: Of the naive CD4 clonotypes, about 5% were shared across a handful of donors.

The method was immunoSEQ multiplex PCR; TCRdb's version includes in-frame clones alone and lacks a portion of them. This sample has around 940,000 clones; about three quarters occur once, and the top ten carry around 1.5%. The sample taken for sequencing was memory CD4+ T cells sorted from blood. The subset: CD45RA-negative fraction. This chain joins TRBV7-9 and TRBJ2-5; D remains unclear. This clonotype was obtained from a man between 18 and 35 years old in good health. CDR3: CASSLEVVAETQYF. The CDR3 region has the DNA TGTGCCAGCAGCTTAGAGGTCGTCGCAGAGACCCAGTACTTC.